The T cell receptor (beta chain) described here comes from a study of Tregs in tolerant kidney transplant recipients. Study context: Tregs grew 16 days with irradiated donor B cells, restimulated on day 11.

A remark on this clone: Antigen specificity is unknown.

The CDR3 is 14 residues long. With 8 bases removed from V and 0 bases from J, the gap between germline ends came to 12 bases. Germline V gives CDR1 MNHNY, CDR2 SVGAGI (reference sequence). Using immunoSEQ multiplex PCR, the repertoire was profiled, and TCRdb retains in-frame clones only, with some absent. The table has around 5,600 clones, 90% seen once. This TCR came from a human patient who received a combined kidney and bone marrow transplant. The chain carries TRBV6-6 and TRBJ2-3; D unresolved. The starting material was Tregs from blood cultured with allogeneic cells, obtained before the transplant. The CDR3 spells CASRLGGSTDTQYF. In nucleotides, the CDR3 is TGTGCCAGCCGTCTTGGCGGTAGCACAGATACGCAGTATTTT.